The clone carrying this T cell receptor (beta chain) has only a few counts. Trimming at V came to 5 bases and at J to 4 bases, leaving 7 bases not matched to a gene. This CDR3 is 15 amino acids long. Germline CDR1 is SGHAT and CDR2 is FQNNGV. Investigators prepared the TCR beta libraries by applying iRepertoire HTBI primers and Arm-PCR of CDR3 regions. TCRdb fed the multiplex PCR reads into MiXCR, producing one record per CDR3 protein. This table holds around 400,000 distinct CDR3 sequences, around 24% found once. The sample originates from a study of regulatory T cells in long-lasting Graves disease. The time point here: persistent/refractory GD, antithyroid drugs over 5 years with positive TRAb. The TCR library was made from RNA extracted from PBMCs.

The starting material was peripheral blood mononuclear cells (PBMCs), obtained when the disease was refractory, from a patient treated with antithyroid drugs. The origin of this receptor is a female donor with Graves disease. This sequence joins TRBV11-2 and TRBJ1-4, with 7 nucleotides matching TRBD1. The DNA for the CDR3 is TGTGCCAGCAGCCCCCCCGGGACAGATAATGAAAAACTGTTTTTT. This sequence encodes CASSPPGTDNEKLFF.